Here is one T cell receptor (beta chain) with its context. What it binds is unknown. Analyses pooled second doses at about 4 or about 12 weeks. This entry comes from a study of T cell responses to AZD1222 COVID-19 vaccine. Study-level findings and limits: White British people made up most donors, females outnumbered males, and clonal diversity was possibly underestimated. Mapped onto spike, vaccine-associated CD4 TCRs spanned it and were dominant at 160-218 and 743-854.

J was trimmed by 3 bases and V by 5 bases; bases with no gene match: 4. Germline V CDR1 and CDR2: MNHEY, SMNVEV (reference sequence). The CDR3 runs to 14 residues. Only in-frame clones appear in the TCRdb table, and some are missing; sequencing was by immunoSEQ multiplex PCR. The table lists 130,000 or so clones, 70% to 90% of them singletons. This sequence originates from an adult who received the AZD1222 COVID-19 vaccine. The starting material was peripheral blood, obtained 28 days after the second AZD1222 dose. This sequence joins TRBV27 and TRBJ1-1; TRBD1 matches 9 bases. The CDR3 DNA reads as TGTGCCAGCAGTCGACAGGGGGTAGACACTGAAGCTTTCTTT. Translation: CASSRQGVDTEAFF.